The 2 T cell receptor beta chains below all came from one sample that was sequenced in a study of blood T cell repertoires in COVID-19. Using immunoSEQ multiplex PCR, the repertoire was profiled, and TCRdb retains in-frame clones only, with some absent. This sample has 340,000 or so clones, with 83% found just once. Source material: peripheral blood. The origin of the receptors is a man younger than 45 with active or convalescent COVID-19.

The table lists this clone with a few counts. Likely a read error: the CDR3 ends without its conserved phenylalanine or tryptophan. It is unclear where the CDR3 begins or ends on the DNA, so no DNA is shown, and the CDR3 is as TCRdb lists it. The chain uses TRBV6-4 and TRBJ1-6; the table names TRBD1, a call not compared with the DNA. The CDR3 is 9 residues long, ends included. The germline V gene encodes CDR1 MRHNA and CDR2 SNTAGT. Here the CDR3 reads CAGIGEVDN.

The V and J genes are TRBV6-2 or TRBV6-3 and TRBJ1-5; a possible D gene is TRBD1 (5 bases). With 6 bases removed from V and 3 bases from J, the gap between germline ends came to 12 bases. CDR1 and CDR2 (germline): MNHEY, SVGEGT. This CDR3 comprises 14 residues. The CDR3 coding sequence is TGTGCCAGCAGCCCGACAGTCTCCAATCAGCCCCAGCATTTT. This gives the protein CASSPTVSNQPQHF.